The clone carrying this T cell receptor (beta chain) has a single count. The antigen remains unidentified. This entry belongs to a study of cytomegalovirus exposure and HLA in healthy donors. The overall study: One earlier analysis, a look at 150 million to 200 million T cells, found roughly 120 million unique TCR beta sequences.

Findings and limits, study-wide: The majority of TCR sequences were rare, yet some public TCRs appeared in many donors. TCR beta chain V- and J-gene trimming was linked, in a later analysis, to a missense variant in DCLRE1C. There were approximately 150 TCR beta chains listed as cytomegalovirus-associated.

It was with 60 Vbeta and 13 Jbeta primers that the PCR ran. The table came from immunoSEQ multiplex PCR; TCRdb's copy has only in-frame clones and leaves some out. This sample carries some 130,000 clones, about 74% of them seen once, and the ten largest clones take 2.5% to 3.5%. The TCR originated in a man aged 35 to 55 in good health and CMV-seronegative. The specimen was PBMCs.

For the CDR3, the DNA is TGTGCCAGCGGTCCACTCGGCACTGAAGCTTTCTTT. Encoded protein: CASGPLGTEAFF. The chain links TRBV6-1 to TRBJ1-1; no clear D gene. Germline values: CDR1 MNHNS, CDR2 SASEGT. The germline V and J ends were trimmed by 8 bases and 4 bases, with 11 bases remaining between them. The CDR3 has 12 residues.